One sample yielded the 2 T cell receptor beta chains listed below, sequenced in a study of control samples from healthy donors and cancer patients. TCRdb's table, derived via immunoSEQ multiplex PCR, lists solely in-frame clones and lacks some. The table includes about 140,000 clones, 75% to 90% detected once. The specimen was blood. These receptors were taken from a woman in her 30s in good health.

The chain employs TRBV19 and TRBJ1-1; D possibly corresponds to TRBD1 (6 bases). The germline V gene has CDR1 LNHDA and CDR2 SQIVND (reference sequence). The CDR3 loop spans 16 amino acids. Trimming pared 3 bases from V and 1 base from J, leaving 15 bases between. As DNA, the CDR3 is TGTGCCAGTAGTATTGGGGGGGCGTGGAGGAACACTGAAGCTTTCTTT. Its translation is CASSIGGAWRNTEAFF. The full variable domain, in which reference TRBV19 and TRBJ1-1 provide the parts outside the CDR3, is DGGITQSPKYLFRKEGQNVTLSCEQNLNHDAMYWYRQDPGQGLRLIYYSQIVNDFQKGDIAEGYSVSREKKESFPLTVTSAQKNPTAFYLCASSIGGAWRNTEAFFGQGTRLTVV.

This clone was observed a single time. The CDR3 nucleotides are TGTGCCAGCAGCTTCTGGGACAGAAATAATCAGCCCCAGCATTTT. It yields the protein CASSFWDRNNQPQHF. The chain joins TRBV7-8 to TRBJ1-5, with 7 positions matching TRBD1. The germline CDR1 and CDR2 sequences are SGHVS and FQNEAQ. The trim removed 3 bases at V and 4 bases at J, leaving 6 bases unmatched. This CDR3 has 15 residues.